These 9 T cell receptor beta chains were sequenced from one sample in a study of siplizumab effects on memory and regulatory T cells. The table came from immunoSEQ multiplex PCR; TCRdb's copy has only in-frame clones and leaves some out. Among approximately 28,000 clones listed, about 79% were seen once. The sample taken for sequencing was memory CD4+ T cells sorted from blood. These receptors were collected from a human donor in good health.

This chain uses TRBV19 with TRBJ1-5; the D gene is possibly TRBD1 (6 bases). The length of the CDR3 is 16 residues. V was cut by 3 bases and J by 2 bases, with 14 bases left in between. Germline V gene sequence: CDR1 LNHDA, CDR2 SQIVND (reference sequence). CDR3 in amino acids: CASSILRGGGNQPQHF. CDR3 nucleotide sequence: TGTGCCAGTAGTATCCTCAGGGGAGGCGGCAATCAGCCCCAGCATTTT.

This sequence joins TRBV19 and TRBJ2-5; 9 bases line up with TRBD1. V gave up 5 bases and J gave up 7 bases; unmatched junction bases: 8. Looked up from germline, CDR1 is LNHDA and CDR2 is SQIVND (reference sequence). This CDR3 has 14 residues. CDR3 in DNA: TGTGCCAGTAGTTCCCGGACAGGGGAGGCGACCCAGTACTTC. Its protein product is CASSSRTGEATQYF.

The chain joins TRBV6-1 to TRBJ2-7, with 9 bases aligning to TRBD2. This CDR3 has 15 residues. Germline CDR1 reads MNHNS; CDR2 reads SASEGT. The V and J ends lost 6 bases and 5 bases, in that order; junction bases with no gene match: 11. The DNA for the CDR3 is TGTGCCAGCAGACTTTCGGGACTAGCAAGCCACGAGCAGTACTTC. Protein sequence: CASRLSGLASHEQYF.

V is TRBV2 and J is TRBJ2-5; D is undetermined. V was cut by 6 bases and J by 5 bases, with 16 bases left in between. This CDR3 is 14 amino acids long. In germline, CDR1 is SNHLY, CDR2 FYNNEI. CDR3 loop: CASSVLRLGETQYF. The CDR3 DNA reads as TGTGCCAGCAGCGTACTACGTCTCGGTGAGACCCAGTACTTC.

The V and J genes are TRBV29-1 and TRBJ2-7, with 9 nucleotides matching TRBD1. This CDR3 has 12 amino acids. Per the germline V gene, CDR1 is SQVTM and CDR2 is ANQGSEA. Trimming cost V 7 bases and J 7 bases; bases outside gene matches: 8. The CDR3 loop is CSGWAGTGEQYF. The DNA for the CDR3 is TGCAGCGGTTGGGCAGGGACAGGGGAGCAGTACTTC.

This sequence joins TRBV2 and TRBJ2-3; D gene ambiguous. The ends were cut back, 5 bases at V and 4 bases at J, with 4 bases in the middle. The CDR3 sequence is 11 residues long. Germline V lookup: CDR1 SNHLY, CDR2 FYNNEI. The CDR3 nucleotides read TGTGCCAGCAGTATAGCAGATACGCAGTATTTT. It is translated as CASSIADTQYF.

The genes are TRBV5-1 and TRBJ2-5; 8 nucleotides line up with TRBD1. V shed 4 bases and J 2 bases; nucleotides not matched to a gene: 10. The V gene's germline CDR1 is SGHRS and CDR2 YFSETQ. The CDR3 length is 16 residues. In nucleotides, the CDR3 is TGCGCCAGCAGCAAAGGACAGGGAGGACTTCAAGAGACCCAGTACTTC. Translating gives CASSKGQGGLQETQYF.

The genes are TRBV6-1 and TRBJ2-2; D may be TRBD1 or TRBD2 (6 bases each). CDR3 length equals 14 residues. Trimming removed 6 bases at V and 3 bases at J, with 11 bases between. The germline V gene has CDR1 MNHNS and CDR2 SASEGT. The CDR3 DNA follows: TGTGCCAGCAGCCAGGAGGGGGACACCGGGGAGCTGTTTTTT. Translated, it gives CASSQEGDTGELFF.

This sequence joins TRBV6-5 and TRBJ1-1, with 8 nucleotides matching TRBD1. V shed 5 bases, J shed 6 bases, and the junction held 11 bases outside the gene matches. The germline gives CDR1 MNHEY, CDR2 SVGAGI. The CDR3 totals 15 residues. CDR3 sequence (DNA): TGTGCCAGCAGTACTCGGACAGGGCGATATCCTGAAGCTTTCTTT. The encoded protein is CASSTRTGRYPEAFF.